This T cell receptor (beta chain) was retrieved from a study of T cell repertoires in cytomegalovirus infection. The wider study: Shared public TCR beta signatures pointed to both CMV infection and a matching HLA type.

Germline V lookup: CDR1 LGHDT, CDR2 YNNKEL (reference sequence). This CDR3 has 14 residues. TCRdb recomputed calls from the reads with MiXCR, one row per CDR3 protein. The sample lists about 740,000 distinct CDR3 sequences; 35% to 45% were seen once. For this clonotype: What it binds is not known. One end of the junction is discordant with germline, which a read error may explain.

Overall study results and limits: The ex vivo response showed dominance by HLA-C-restricted CMV-specific TCR beta clonotypes. Cumulated frequencies of public TCR beta families served to identify carriers of CMV plus the relevant HLA.

V and J are TRBV3-1 and TRBJ1-6; the D gene is possibly TRBD1 (5 bases). This TCR was sampled from a human donor in good health (CMV status not recorded). Some clones in this sample may be carry-over from other donors' samples. Input material: PBMCs. This chain's CDR3 is CASSQDWGESPLHF. In nucleotides, the CDR3 is TGTGCGAGCAGCCAAGATTGGGGGGAATCACCCCTCCACTTT.